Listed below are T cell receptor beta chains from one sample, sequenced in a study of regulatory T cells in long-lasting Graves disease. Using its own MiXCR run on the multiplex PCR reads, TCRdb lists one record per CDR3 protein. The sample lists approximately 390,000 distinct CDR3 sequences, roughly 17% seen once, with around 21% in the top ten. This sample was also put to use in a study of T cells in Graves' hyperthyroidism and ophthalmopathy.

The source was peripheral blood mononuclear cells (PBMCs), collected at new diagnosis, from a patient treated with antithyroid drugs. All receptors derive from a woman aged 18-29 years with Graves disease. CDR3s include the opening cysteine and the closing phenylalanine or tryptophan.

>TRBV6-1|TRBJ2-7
CASRGTLDEQYF
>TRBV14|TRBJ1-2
CASSPHPGQTTSYGYTF
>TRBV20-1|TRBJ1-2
CSARSRDNYGYTF
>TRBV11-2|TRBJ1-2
CASKPRPSYGYTF
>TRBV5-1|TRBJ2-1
CASSLDTHEQFF
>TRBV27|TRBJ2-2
CASSLEGIGELFF
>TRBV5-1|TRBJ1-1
CASSLAGGFEAFF
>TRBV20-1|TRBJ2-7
CSARGPYAGGIPLPEQYF
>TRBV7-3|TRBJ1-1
CASSSEWGRPNTEAFF
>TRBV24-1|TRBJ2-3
CATSDRASTDTQYF
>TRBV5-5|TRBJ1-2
CASKQGGGPNYGYTF
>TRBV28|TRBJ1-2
CASSLTNAGGLGGYTF
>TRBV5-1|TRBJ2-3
CASRSVGLADTQYF
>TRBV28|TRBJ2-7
CASSLPGDRESQQRVSYEQYF
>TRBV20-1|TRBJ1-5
CSAVDRSNQPQHF
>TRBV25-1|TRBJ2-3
CASSGGREAYTQYF
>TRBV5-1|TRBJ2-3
CASNLLAADTQYF
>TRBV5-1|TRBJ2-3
CAGSLSRTDTQYF
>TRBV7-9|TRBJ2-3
CASSFWTSDTDTQYF
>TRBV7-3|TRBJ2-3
CASSPTLPMDTQYF
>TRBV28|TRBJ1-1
CASSSPGENTEAFF
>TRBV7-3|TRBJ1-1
CASSRQGRTEAFF
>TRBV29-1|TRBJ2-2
CSASSGATSGGNTGELFF
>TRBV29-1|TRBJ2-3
CSVDLWDTQYF
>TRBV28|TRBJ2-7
CASSQTHRTSGYEQYF
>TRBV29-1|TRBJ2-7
CSVPGTSSYEQYF
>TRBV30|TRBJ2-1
CAWSGLLQAQFHSEQFF
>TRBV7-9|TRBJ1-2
CASGGTGGLIGYTF
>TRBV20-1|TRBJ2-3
CSARDLLRGADTQYF
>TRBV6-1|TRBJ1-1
CASSEADNWGTEAFF
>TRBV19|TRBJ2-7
CASSIREHEQYF
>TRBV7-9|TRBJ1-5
CTSSRDGTGRTQPQHF
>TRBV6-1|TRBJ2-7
CASAEAITYEQYF
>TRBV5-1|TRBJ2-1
CASSPGTSGLLQGQFF
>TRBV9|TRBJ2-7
CASSVDGSHYEQYF
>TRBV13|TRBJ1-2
CASSARRGRAGYTF
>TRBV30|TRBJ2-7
CAWSPDRAYEQYF
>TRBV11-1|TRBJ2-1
CASSSNRKQNEQFF
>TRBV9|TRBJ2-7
CASSVDRVFHEQYF
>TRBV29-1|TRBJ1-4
CSVYLGQGTNEKLFF
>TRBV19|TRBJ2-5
CASSKTYRATQGGGETQYF
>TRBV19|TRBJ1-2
CASSIAISGGRGYTF
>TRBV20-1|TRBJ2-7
CSATSLAGVGEQYF
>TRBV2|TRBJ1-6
CASSGGLFGSPNSFLHF
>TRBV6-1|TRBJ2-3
CASRLTTDFTDTQYF
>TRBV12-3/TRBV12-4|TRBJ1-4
CASSWGRNNEKLFF
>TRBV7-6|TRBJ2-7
CASSLRLRAKGDEQYF
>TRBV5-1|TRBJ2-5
CASSRGEGEETQYF
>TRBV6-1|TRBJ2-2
CASSHGQADRNTGELFF
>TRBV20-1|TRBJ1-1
CSARDVQGLGTEAFF
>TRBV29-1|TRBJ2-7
CSVLTGTEQYF
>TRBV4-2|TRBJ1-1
CASSQVGLNTEAFF
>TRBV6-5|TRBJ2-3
CASSSPGLAGHTDTQYF